This section outlines one T cell receptor beta chain sequence together with its context. The PCR ran on 60 Vbeta and 13 Jbeta primers. This table comes from immunoSEQ multiplex PCR, and its TCRdb copy is limited to in-frame clones, with some not included. The repertoire holds 120,000 to 150,000 clones, with roughly 80% as singletons. Trimming cost V 3 bases and J 1 base; bases outside gene matches: 4. The germline gives CDR1 LNHDA, CDR2 SQIVND (reference sequence). This CDR3 has 15 residues. This sample was taken from a study of cytomegalovirus exposure and HLA in healthy donors. The donors (healthy individuals) were bone marrow donors.

The chain combines TRBV19 with TRBJ2-3; 7 bases agree with TRBD1. The TCR comes from a woman aged 40 to 55 in good health and CMV-seropositive. Material: PBMCs. The chain's CDR3 is CASSIIGQGTDTQYF. The DNA of the CDR3 is TGTGCCAGTAGTATTATTGGACAGGGCACAGATACGCAGTATTTT.